These 31 T cell receptor beta chains were all obtained from the same sample, sequenced in a study of T cell responses to AZD1222 COVID-19 vaccine. Libraries were prepared by immunoSEQ multiplex PCR; TCRdb keeps only in-frame clonotypes and omits some of them. The table lists about 150,000 clones, approximately 90% of them singletons. The sequencing used peripheral blood, collected on day 0 of AZD1222 vaccination. These receptor sequences come from an adult in good health.

The chain is built from TRBV15 and TRBJ2-2, with a tentative D call TRBD2 (6 bases). Trimming shortened V by 2 bases and J by 0 bases, and 10 bases separated the two germline ends. Germline lookup yields CDR1 LNHNV and CDR2 YYDKDF (reference sequence). The CDR3 has 16 residues. In DNA form, the CDR3 reads TGTGCCACCAGCAGAATAACGGGAGCGAACACCGGGGAGCTGTTTTTT. Amino acids: CATSRITGANTGELFF.

This sequence joins TRBV4-1 and TRBJ1-4; 8 nucleotides line up with TRBD1. Germline CDR1 MGHRA, CDR2 YSYEKL. The CDR3 totals 16 residues. With 8 bases clipped from V and 3 bases from J, the junction kept 11 bases outside the gene matches. The chain's CDR3 is CASADREVSPNEKLFF. The DNA of the CDR3 is TGCGCCAGCGCGGACAGGGAAGTATCGCCTAATGAAAAACTGTTTTTT.

The genes are TRBV28 and TRBJ2-7, with D unresolved. Germline V gene data show CDR1 as MDHEN and CDR2 as SYDVKM. The CDR3 sequence is 14 residues long. V was clipped by 6 bases and J by 3 bases, with 15 bases between them. The CDR3 spells CASSISIPHYEQYF. CDR3 bases: TGTGCCAGCAGCATTTCGATTCCACACTACGAGCAGTACTTC.

This clone was observed once. The gene calls are TRBV5-1 and TRBJ2-4; no firm D call. V was clipped by 2 bases and J by 2 bases, with 14 bases between them. The CDR3 runs 16 residues. Germline CDR1 is SGHRS and CDR2 is YFSETQ. CDR3 in amino acids: CASSLITTTSKNIQYF. CDR3 DNA: TGCGCCAGCAGCTTAATTACAACCACGTCCAAAAACATTCAGTACTTC.

This chain joins TRBV18 and TRBJ1-1; D uncertain. The CDR3 is 12 residues long. Per germline, CDR1 KGHSH and CDR2 LQKENI. Trimming took 4 bases from V and 0 from J, leaving 3 bases between them. The DNA of the CDR3 is TGTGCCAGCTCACTCATGAACACTGAAGCTTTCTTT. Translating it yields CASSLMNTEAFF.

This chain connects TRBV3-1 (or the pseudogene TRBV3-2) to TRBJ2-1; D not certain. CDR1 is LGHDT and CDR2 is YNNKEL in the germline V gene (reference sequence). V shed 0 bases and J shed 7 bases, with 16 bases lying between them. The CDR3 is made up of 16 amino acids. Written as DNA, the CDR3 is TGTGCCAGCAGCCAAGATAGGCGCAGGCTGGCAAATGAGCAGTTCTTC. It codes for CASSQDRRRLANEQFF.

The chain has TRBV9 and TRBJ2-6, with a weak D call TRBD2 (6 bases). The V and J ends lost 3 bases and 4 bases respectively, with 17 bases between them. The CDR3 has 17 amino acids. Per germline, CDR1 SGDLS and CDR2 YYNGEE. The CDR3 is CASSEGGVLAGANVLTF. The CDR3 DNA reads TGTGCCAGCAGCGAGGGCGGGGTATTGGCCGGGGCCAACGTCCTGACTTTC.

The chain is built from TRBV25-1 and TRBJ1-3; 8 positions agree with TRBD1. V was clipped by 8 bases and J by 0 bases; unmatched bases: 3. Looked up from germline, CDR1 is MGHDK and CDR2 is SYGVNS. This CDR3 has 14 amino acids. The CDR3 is CASRDRLSGNTIYF. In nucleotides, the CDR3 is TGTGCCAGCCGGGACAGGCTCTCTGGAAACACCATATATTTT.

This clone was seen a single time. This chain links TRBV7-2 with TRBJ2-2; a weak D match, TRBD2 (5 bases). The germline CDR1 and CDR2 sequences are SGHTA and FQGNSA. The CDR3 length is 13 residues. V dropped 0 bases and J dropped 6 bases, with 5 bases sitting between them. The CDR3, as DNA: TGTGCCAGCAGCTTAGCGGGAGCCGGGGAGCTGTTTTTT. It specifies CASSLAGAGELFF.

The rearrangement links TRBV6-2 or TRBV6-3 to TRBJ2-1, with D possibly TRBD2 on 6 matching bases. The ends were cut back, 2 bases at V and 8 bases at J, with 7 bases in the middle. This CDR3 is built from 12 residues. From germline, CDR1 is MNHEY and CDR2 SVGEGT. The CDR3 is CASSYGRHEQFF. The CDR3 DNA sequence: TGTGCCAGCAGTTACGGGAGGCATGAGCAGTTCTTC.

The chain combines TRBV19 with TRBJ1-2; D might be TRBD1 (5 bases). From germline, CDR1 is LNHDA and CDR2 SQIVND (reference sequence). The CDR3 runs to 15 residues. The ends were cut back, 0 bases at V and 1 base at J, with 9 bases in the middle. This CDR3 reads CASSIDRAVNYGYTF. DNA for the CDR3: TGTGCCAGTAGTATAGACAGGGCCGTTAACTATGGCTACACCTTC.

This chain's CDR3 is CASSLAHTTDTQYF. CDR3 DNA: TGCGCCAGCAGCTTGGCGCATACCACAGATACGCAGTATTTT. V gene TRBV5-1 combines with J gene TRBJ2-3; no firm D call. V was shortened by 0 bases and J by 2 bases, with 7 bases between the two germline ends. The CDR3 covers 14 residues. The germline CDR1 and CDR2 sequences are SGHRS and YFSETQ.

The chain has TRBV7-6 and TRBJ1-1; possibly TRBD1 for D (6 bases). Deletions cut 5 bases from V and 4 bases from J, with 17 bases between. The germline V gene has CDR1 SGHVS and CDR2 FNYEAQ. This CDR3 is 15 amino acids long. CDR3: CASSLRNRASTEAFF. The CDR3 DNA is TGTGCCAGCAGCCTACGCAACAGGGCGAGCACTGAAGCTTTCTTT.

The chain couples TRBV6-5 to TRBJ2-7; 11 bases line up with TRBD2. CDR1 and CDR2 (germline): MNHEY, SVGAGI. CDR3 length equals 13 residues. The trim removed 9 bases at V and 2 bases at J, leaving 3 bases unmatched. The CDR3 DNA reads TGTGCCAGTAGACTAGCGGGAACCTACGAGCAGTACTTC. Residues: CASRLAGTYEQYF.

The chain combines TRBV9 with TRBJ2-7; D gene uncertain. This CDR3 is 11 amino acids long. V was trimmed by 9 bases and J by 4 bases, leaving 11 bases between them. Germline V lookup: CDR1 SGDLS, CDR2 YYNGEE. The CDR3 DNA reads as TGTGCCACTTCCTGGGGTTACGAGCAGTACTTC. Its protein product is CATSWGYEQYF.

CDR3 DNA: TGTGCCAGCACCCCTTCGGGCTCGCTTTACGAGCAGTACTTC. This sequence encodes CASTPSGSLYEQYF. The chain is built from TRBV6-2 or TRBV6-3 and TRBJ2-7, with unresolved D. Trimming left V 7 bases short and J 4 bases short, with 17 bases between. Germline V gene lookup returns CDR1 MNHEY and CDR2 SVGEGT. The CDR3 totals 14 residues.

This clone was seen only once. The V gene is TRBV12-3 or TRBV12-4, the J gene TRBJ1-5; a weak D match, TRBD1 (5 bases). The CDR3 has 12 amino acids. Trimming took off 6 bases at V and 6 bases at J, with 9 bases between the two ends. The CDR3 sequence is CASSDSRQPQHF. The CDR3 nucleotides read TGTGCCAGCAGCGACAGTCGTCAGCCCCAGCATTTT.

The V gene is TRBV18, the J gene TRBJ2-3; perhaps TRBD2 as D (5 bases). Germline assignment: CDR1 KGHSH and CDR2 LQKENI. The CDR3 extends over 15 amino acids. Trimming shortened V by 6 bases and J by 3 bases, and 16 bases separated the two germline ends. The CDR3 reads CASSRARPGTDTQYF. The CDR3, as DNA: TGTGCCAGCTCGCGGGCCCGACCTGGGACAGATACGCAGTATTTT. The whole variable domain, remainder taken from reference TRBV18 and TRBJ2-3, is NAGVMQNPRHLVRRRGQEARLRCSPMKGHSHVYWYRQLPEEGLKFMVYLQKENIIDESGMPKERFSAEFPKEGPSILRIQQVVRGDSAAYFCASSRARPGTDTQYFGPGTRLTVL.

The chain links TRBV27 to TRBJ2-1; 13 positions agree with TRBD2. The CDR3 totals 16 residues. V gave up 2 bases and J gave up 8 bases; unmatched junction bases: 6. Germline lookup yields CDR1 MNHEY and CDR2 SMNVEV (reference sequence). This chain's CDR3 is CASSLIGTSGTHEQFF. Here the CDR3 DNA reads TGTGCCAGCAGTTTAATAGGGACTAGCGGGACCCATGAGCAGTTCTTC.

The gene calls are TRBV11-3 and TRBJ2-1; the match to TRBD2 covers 7 bases. The germline V gene encodes CDR1 SGHNT and CDR2 YENEEA. The CDR3 consists of 15 residues. J was trimmed by 3 bases and V by 5 bases; bases with no gene match: 7. CDR3 in DNA: TGTGCCAGCAGCCCCGGGGCTAGCGGCTACAATGAGCAGTTCTTC. Amino acid sequence: CASSPGASGYNEQFF. Complete variable domain (other parts from reference TRBV11-3 and TRBJ2-1): EAGVVQSPRYKIIEKKQPVAFWCNPISGHNTLYWYLQNLGQGPELLIRYENEEAVDDSQLPKDRFSAERLKGVDSTLKIQPAELGDSAVYLCASSPGASGYNEQFFGPGTRLTVL.

CDR3 coding DNA: TGTGCCAGCAGTTTCTTTGCCGGGAACACTGAAGCTTTCTTT. Residues: CASSFFAGNTEAFF. V gene TRBV27 combines with J gene TRBJ1-1, with no clear D. Per the germline V gene, CDR1 is MNHEY and CDR2 is SMNVEV (reference sequence). V lost 3 bases and J 1 base, leaving 9 bases between the germline ends. The CDR3 loop spans 14 amino acids.

The chain is built from TRBV6-5 and TRBJ2-1, with D maybe TRBD1 (5 bases). Germline V gene sequence: CDR1 MNHEY, CDR2 SVGAGI. This CDR3 region has 15 residues. V was pared by 8 bases and J by 0 bases, with 14 bases between. CDR3 coding DNA: TGTGCCAGCGTTCCGACAGTTAGCTCCTACAATGAGCAGTTCTTC. This gives the protein CASVPTVSSYNEQFF.

The chain joins TRBV4-1 to TRBJ2-7, with D uncertain. V gave up 10 bases and J gave up 3 bases, with 16 bases separating them. Germline CDR1 is MGHRA and CDR2 is YSYEKL. This CDR3 comprises 13 residues. The CDR3 nucleotides are TGCGCCACCGCCGCGGAACCGGACTACGAGCAGTACTTC. Translated, it gives CATAAEPDYEQYF.

CDR3 region: CASSLTPGTGGNYGYTF. CDR3 DNA sequence: TGTGCCAGCAGCCTTACCCCCGGGACAGGGGGCAACTATGGCTACACCTTC. The rearrangement joins TRBV5-5 to TRBJ1-2, with 12 positions matching TRBD1. Trimming cost V 4 bases and J 2 bases; bases outside gene matches: 9. The CDR3 covers 17 residues. Germline CDR1 is SGHKS and CDR2 is YYEKEE (reference sequence).

This sequence joins TRBV25-1 and TRBJ2-5; TRBD2 matches at 7 bases. Germline values: CDR1 MGHDK, CDR2 SYGVNS. The CDR3 is 14 residues long. V was clipped by 6 bases and J by 5 bases; unmatched bases: 9. CDR3 residues: CASSRAGSRETQYF. The CDR3, as DNA: TGTGCCAGCAGCCGAGCGGGGTCCCGGGAGACCCAGTACTTC.

This clone has only one observation. V usage is TRBV20-1 and J usage is TRBJ1-3; weak D call: TRBD1 (5 bases). Trimming took off 5 bases at V and 0 bases at J, with 14 bases between the two ends. CDR1 is DFQATT and CDR2 is SNEGSKA in the germline V gene (reference sequence). The CDR3 is 15 residues long. The CDR3 reads CSAGGGLNSGNTIYF. CDR3 sequence (DNA): TGCAGTGCTGGTGGGGGGTTAAACTCTGGAAACACCATATATTTT.

The chain's CDR3 is CASSLFRAANEKLFF. The CDR3 DNA sequence: TGTGCCAGCAGTTTATTCAGGGCGGCTAATGAAAAACTGTTTTTT. This chain connects TRBV27 to TRBJ1-4; maybe TRBD1 (5 bases). V was pared by 1 base and J by 3 bases, with 9 bases between. This CDR3 is 15 amino acids long. Germline CDR1 is MNHEY and CDR2 is SMNVEV (reference sequence). The whole variable domain, filled in from reference TRBV27 and TRBJ1-4, reads EAQVTQNPRYLITVTGKKLTVTCSQNMNHEYMSWYRQDPGLGLRQIYYSMNVEVTDKGDVPEGYKVSRKEKRNFPLILESPSPNQTSLYFCASSLFRAANEKLFFGSGTQLSVL.

V is TRBV15 and J is TRBJ1-1; D call uncertain. This CDR3 region has 14 residues. CDR1 LNHNV and CDR2 YYDKDF come from the germline V gene (reference sequence). V was trimmed by 0 bases and J by 8 bases, leaving 13 bases between them. The chain's CDR3 is CATSREGWQTEAFF. Here the CDR3 DNA reads TGTGCCACCAGCAGAGAGGGGTGGCAAACCGAAGCTTTCTTT. The full variable domain, its missing parts supplied by reference TRBV15 and TRBJ1-1, is DAMVIQNPRYQVTQFGKPVTLSCSQTLNHNVMYWYQQKSSQAPKLLFHYYDKDFNNEADTPDNFQSRRPNTSFCFLDIRSPGLGDTAMYLCATSREGWQTEAFFGQGTRLTVV.

V and J are TRBV7-7 and TRBJ2-1; no firm D call. Germline V gene data show CDR1 as SSHAT and CDR2 as FNYEAQ (reference sequence). V was clipped by 1 base and J by 6 bases, with 7 bases between them. This CDR3 region has 13 residues. CDR3 residues: CASSLGVTNEQFF. CDR3 nucleotides: TGTGCCAGCAGCTTAGGGGTCACCAATGAGCAGTTCTTC.

This chain joins TRBV7-3 and TRBJ1-1; tentative D call: TRBD1 (6 bases). The CDR3 is 15 amino acids. The germline V gene encodes CDR1 SGHTA and CDR2 FQGTGA. The V end was cut by 5 bases, the J end by 1 base, with 14 bases between. The CDR3 is CASSPTGLGNTEAFF. CDR3 DNA sequence: TGTGCCAGCAGCCCCACAGGGTTGGGGAACACTGAAGCTTTCTTT.

The V call is TRBV6-2 or TRBV6-3, the J call TRBJ2-7; no clear D. The V end lost 4 bases, the J end lost 0 bases, and 10 bases lay between the germline ends. Germline CDR1 and CDR2: MNHEY and SVGEGT. The CDR3 is 14 amino acids. The chain's CDR3 is CASSSRIRSYEQYF. The CDR3 bases are TGTGCCAGCAGTTCTCGTATCCGCTCCTACGAGCAGTACTTC.